This T cell receptor beta chain was observed in a study of T cell responses to AZD1222 COVID-19 vaccine. Germline V gene sequence: CDR1 SGHVS, CDR2 FQNEAQ. The CDR3 consists of 17 residues. V shed 7 bases, J shed 0 bases, and the junction held 11 bases outside the gene matches. Sequenced by immunoSEQ multiplex PCR; TCRdb stores in-frame clones only, minus some. There are about 140,000 clones in the sample; about 90% occur only once, and 1.9% lies in the top ten. V and J are TRBV7-8 and TRBJ2-1; 8 nucleotides match TRBD2. Sequencing was performed on peripheral blood, taken on day 0 of AZD1222 vaccination. This receptor was obtained from an adult in good health. CDR3 sequence reads: CASTREGGLDSYNEQFF. The CDR3 DNA reads as TGTGCCAGCACCAGGGAAGGGGGACTAGACTCCTACAATGAGCAGTTCTTC.